The clone carrying this T cell receptor beta chain has ten or more counts. What it binds is not known. Coverage ceases 3 residues before the CDR3 finishes, and the germline J gene fills in the end. Both groups were predominantly of Caucasian heritage. TCRdb's copy holds only in-frame clones and misses some; the assay was immunoSEQ multiplex PCR. Listed for the sample are about 81,000 clones, none seen a single time. Germline-derived CDR1 and CDR2 are SGHTA and FQGNSA. This CDR3 contains 13 residues. The V and J ends lost 6 bases and 3 bases respectively, with 9 bases between them. This sample is part of a study of T cell clonality in common variable immunodeficiency. Study results and limitations: Compared with healthy controls, CVID subjects showed increased TCRbeta clonality, mostly in about a third.

The sequence was obtained from a person aged 18 to 75 in good health. The rearrangement links TRBV7-2 to TRBJ1-5, with D possibly being TRBD1 (5 bases). Sequencing was performed on peripheral blood mononuclear cells. The sequenced CDR3 bases are TGTGCCAGCAGTCTACAGGTCAATCAGCCC. Its protein is CASSLQVNQP. In full, the CDR3 is CASSLQVNQPQHF.